A selection of T cell receptor beta chains follows, all from one sample in a study of cytotoxic CD8 clonotypes in ibrutinib-treated CLL. Only in-frame clones appear in the TCRdb table, and some are missing; sequencing was by immunoSEQ multiplex PCR. Found here are roughly 250,000 clones, 70% of them singletons; the top ten hold 15%. The sequencing used PBMCs, collected after 24 months of ibrutinib treatment. All receptors come from a human donor with chronic lymphocytic leukemia. The CDR3 runs from the conserved cysteine through the conserved F or W. Fields, in order: clone size, J gene, V gene, D gene, CDR3 protein, CDR3 DNA. D genes are given only for firm matches. Expanded clones are given a class, and other clones once, few, many or no size at all.

clone_size: few
j_call: TRBJ1-1
v_call: TRBV2
d_call: NA
cdr3_aa: CASSGQPGTEAFF
cdr3_nt: TGTGCCAGCAGCGGTCAGCCCGGCACTGAAGCTTTCTTT

clone_size: NA
j_call: TRBJ2-2
v_call: TRBV9
d_call: TRBD2
cdr3_aa: CASSASGRATGELFF
cdr3_nt: TGTGCCAGCAGCGCCTCGGGGAGGGCCACCGGGGAGCTGTTTTTT

clone_size: NA
j_call: TRBJ1-2
v_call: TRBV7-9
d_call: NA
cdr3_aa: CASSSLTEGYTF
cdr3_nt: TGTGCCAGCAGCTCGCTGACAGAAGGCTACACCTTC

clone_size: many
j_call: TRBJ1-2
v_call: TRBV2
d_call: TRBD1
cdr3_aa: CASGTAGRGNYGYTF
cdr3_nt: TGTGCCAGCGGGACAGCAGGGCGGGGAAACTATGGCTACACCTTC

clone_size: NA
j_call: TRBJ2-3
v_call: TRBV30
d_call: TRBD1
cdr3_aa: CAWQTGGTDTQYF
cdr3_nt: TGTGCCTGGCAGACAGGGGGCACAGATACGCAGTATTTT

clone_size: NA
j_call: TRBJ2-7
v_call: TRBV5-1
d_call: NA
cdr3_aa: CASRGDSYEQYF
cdr3_nt: TGCGCCAGCAGGGGCGACTCCTACGAGCAGTACTTC

clone_size: NA
j_call: TRBJ2-7
v_call: TRBV6-5
d_call: NA
cdr3_aa: CASSMTIAYEQYF
cdr3_nt: TGTGCCAGCAGCATGACTATCGCCTACGAGCAGTACTTC

clone_size: NA
j_call: TRBJ1-1
v_call: TRBV25-1
d_call: NA
cdr3_aa: CASRQNTEAFF
cdr3_nt: TGTGCCAGCAGGCAGAACACTGAAGCTTTCTTT

clone_size: NA
j_call: TRBJ2-1
v_call: TRBV4-2
d_call: TRBD2
cdr3_aa: CASSQIESGRASNNEQFF
cdr3_nt: TGTGCCAGCAGCCAAATAGAGAGCGGGAGGGCCTCGAACAATGAGCAGTTCTTC

clone_size: NA
j_call: TRBJ1-4
v_call: TRBV6-5
d_call: NA
cdr3_aa: CASSPRGAEKLFF
cdr3_nt: TGTGCCAGCAGCCCCAGGGGAGCTGAAAAACTGTTTTTT

clone_size: NA
j_call: TRBJ2-1
v_call: TRBV5-1
d_call: NA
cdr3_aa: CASTYGSRASYNEQFF
cdr3_nt: TGCGCCAGCACTTATGGTAGCAGGGCCTCCTACAATGAGCAGTTCTTC

clone_size: NA
j_call: TRBJ2-3
v_call: TRBV11-3
d_call: NA
cdr3_aa: CASSGSTTLGTDTQYF
cdr3_nt: TGTGCCAGCAGCGGATCCACCACCCTCGGGACAGATACGCAGTATTTT

clone_size: NA
j_call: TRBJ2-1
v_call: TRBV15
d_call: NA
cdr3_aa: CATSSHPTPSPYNEQFF
cdr3_nt: TGTGCCACCAGCTCGCACCCGACTCCCAGTCCCTACAATGAGCAGTTCTTC

clone_size: NA
j_call: TRBJ1-1
v_call: TRBV27
d_call: NA
cdr3_aa: CASSTQGRGTEAFF
cdr3_nt: TGTGCCAGCAGTACCCAGGGGAGAGGCACTGAAGCTTTCTTT

clone_size: few
j_call: TRBJ1-5
v_call: TRBV7-8
d_call: TRBD1
cdr3_aa: CASSLAATGDQPQHF
cdr3_nt: TGTGCCAGCAGCTTAGCAGCGACAGGGGATCAGCCCCAGCATTTT

clone_size: NA
j_call: TRBJ2-3
v_call: TRBV11-3
d_call: TRBD1
cdr3_aa: CASSKGTGNTDTQYF
cdr3_nt: TGTGCCAGCAGCAAAGGGACAGGAAACACAGATACGCAGTATTTT

clone_size: NA
j_call: TRBJ2-5
v_call: TRBV27
d_call: NA
cdr3_aa: CASSTIRGRGYQETQYF
cdr3_nt: TGTGCCAGCAGTACGATCCGGGGGAGGGGGTACCAAGAGACCCAGTACTTC

clone_size: NA
j_call: TRBJ2-1
v_call: TRBV15
d_call: TRBD2
cdr3_aa: CATSRDPASGGIISSYNEQFF
cdr3_nt: TGTGCCACCAGCAGAGATCCCGCTAGCGGGGGGATTATTAGCTCCTACAATGAGCAGTTCTTC

clone_size: NA
j_call: TRBJ1-4
v_call: TRBV5-1
d_call: NA
cdr3_aa: CASSLVGGDQKLFF
cdr3_nt: TGCGCCAGCAGCTTGGTCGGCGGAGACCAAAAACTGTTTTTT

clone_size: NA
j_call: TRBJ2-7
v_call: TRBV15
d_call: NA
cdr3_aa: CATSRDPAIGDEQYF
cdr3_nt: TGTGCCACCAGCAGAGATCCGGCAATAGGGGACGAGCAGTACTTC

clone_size: NA
j_call: TRBJ1-4
v_call: TRBV9
d_call: TRBD1
cdr3_aa: CASSLGDRGEKLFF
cdr3_nt: TGTGCCAGCAGCCTCGGTGACAGGGGGGAAAAACTGTTTTTT

clone_size: NA
j_call: TRBJ2-7
v_call: TRBV6-5
d_call: NA
cdr3_aa: CASSHSWTADYEQYF
cdr3_nt: TGTGCCAGCAGTCACTCGTGGACAGCGGACTACGAGCAGTACTTC

clone_size: NA
j_call: TRBJ1-5
v_call: TRBV29-1
d_call: NA
cdr3_aa: CSVRVDSNQPQHF
cdr3_nt: TGCAGCGTGCGAGTTGATAGCAATCAGCCCCAGCATTTT

clone_size: NA
j_call: TRBJ2-5
v_call: TRBV6-1
d_call: NA
cdr3_aa: CASSAQHPGVETQYF
cdr3_nt: TGTGCCAGCAGTGCTCAACACCCAGGGGTAGAGACCCAGTACTTC

clone_size: once
j_call: TRBJ2-6
v_call: TRBV7-8
d_call: NA
cdr3_aa: CASSLTLSGANVLTF
cdr3_nt: TGTGCCAGCAGCTTGACTCTCTCTGGGGCCAACGTCCTGACTTTC

clone_size: few
j_call: TRBJ2-1
v_call: TRBV19
d_call: NA
cdr3_aa: CATGEFVSHEQFF
cdr3_nt: TGTGCCACGGGGGAGTTCGTTTCCCATGAGCAGTTCTTC

clone_size: NA
j_call: TRBJ2-1
v_call: TRBV7-3
d_call: NA
cdr3_aa: CASSLKGPGNNEQFF
cdr3_nt: TGTGCCAGCAGCTTAAAAGGGCCTGGGAACAATGAGCAGTTCTTC

clone_size: NA
j_call: TRBJ1-1
v_call: TRBV6-6
d_call: TRBD1
cdr3_aa: CASSPYQGVMNTEAFF
cdr3_nt: TGTGCCAGCAGTCCATACCAGGGGGTGATGAACACTGAAGCTTTCTTT

clone_size: NA
j_call: TRBJ2-1
v_call: TRBV7-3
d_call: NA
cdr3_aa: CASSLISGNNEQFF
cdr3_nt: TGTGCCAGCAGCTTAATCTCAGGGAACAATGAGCAGTTCTTC

clone_size: NA
j_call: TRBJ2-7
v_call: TRBV5-6
d_call: NA
cdr3_aa: CASSLGPLYEQYF
cdr3_nt: TGTGCCAGCAGCCTCGGCCCTTTATACGAGCAGTACTTC

clone_size: NA
j_call: TRBJ2-3
v_call: TRBV27
d_call: NA
cdr3_aa: CASSLRDLVTDTQYF
cdr3_nt: TGTGCCAGCAGTTTACGGGACCTAGTCACAGATACGCAGTATTTT

clone_size: NA
j_call: TRBJ2-5
v_call: TRBV2
d_call: NA
cdr3_aa: CASSEAPEETQYF
cdr3_nt: TGTGCCAGCAGTGAAGCGCCCGAAGAGACCCAGTACTTC

clone_size: NA
j_call: TRBJ2-3
v_call: TRBV27
d_call: NA
cdr3_aa: CASSRLLGDTQYF
cdr3_nt: TGTGCCAGCAGCCGCCTATTGGGGGATACGCAGTATTTT

clone_size: NA
j_call: TRBJ2-5
v_call: TRBV11-3
d_call: TRBD1
cdr3_aa: CASSPRTGTGETQYF
cdr3_nt: TGTGCCAGCAGCCCTCGGACAGGGACGGGGGAGACCCAGTACTTC

clone_size: NA
j_call: TRBJ2-2
v_call: TRBV2
d_call: NA
cdr3_aa: CASSGGVAVPGTGELFF
cdr3_nt: TGTGCCAGCAGTGGAGGGGTCGCGGTCCCCGGCACCGGGGAGCTGTTTTTT

clone_size: NA
j_call: TRBJ1-5
v_call: TRBV10-3
d_call: NA
cdr3_aa: CAISEGASGDQPQHF
cdr3_nt: TGTGCCATCAGTGAGGGGGCGTCAGGGGATCAGCCCCAGCATTTT

clone_size: once
j_call: TRBJ2-5
v_call: TRBV12-2
d_call: NA
cdr3_aa: CASRLGVGLETQYF
cdr3_nt: TGTGCAAGTCGCTTAGGGGTAGGGTTGGAGACCCAGTACTTC

clone_size: NA
j_call: TRBJ2-6
v_call: TRBV27
d_call: NA
cdr3_aa: CASRREVGSGANVLTF
cdr3_nt: TGTGCCAGCAGACGCGAAGTGGGGTCTGGGGCCAACGTCCTGACTTTC

clone_size: NA
j_call: TRBJ2-7
v_call: TRBV18
d_call: NA
cdr3_aa: CASSPTAQWQSYEQYF
cdr3_nt: TGTGCCAGCTCACCGACAGCGCAGTGGCAGTCCTACGAGCAGTACTTC

clone_size: NA
j_call: TRBJ2-1
v_call: TRBV9
d_call: NA
cdr3_aa: CASSPLGLGTNNEQFF
cdr3_nt: TGTGCCAGCAGCCCACTGGGGCTAGGAACGAACAATGAGCAGTTCTTC

clone_size: NA
j_call: TRBJ2-1
v_call: TRBV7-9
d_call: NA
cdr3_aa: CASSLAAAASRYNEQFF
cdr3_nt: TGTGCCAGCAGCTTAGCCGCCGCAGCGTCGAGGTACAATGAGCAGTTCTTC

clone_size: few
j_call: TRBJ1-3
v_call: TRBV30
d_call: NA
cdr3_aa: CAWAGLQSGNTIYF
cdr3_nt: TGTGCCTGGGCGGGCCTACAGTCTGGAAACACCATATATTTT

clone_size: NA
j_call: TRBJ2-1
v_call: TRBV18
d_call: TRBD1
cdr3_aa: CASSPPTGGWDEQFF
cdr3_nt: TGTGCCAGCTCACCACCAACAGGGGGCTGGGATGAGCAGTTCTTC

clone_size: NA
j_call: TRBJ2-1
v_call: TRBV9
d_call: TRBD2
cdr3_aa: CASSPSGTSFTEQFF
cdr3_nt: TGTGCCAGCAGCCCCTCCGGGACTAGTTTCACTGAGCAGTTCTTC

clone_size: NA
j_call: TRBJ1-1
v_call: TRBV10-3
d_call: NA
cdr3_aa: CAISEQMGNTEAFF
cdr3_nt: TGTGCCATCAGTGAACAGATGGGGAACACTGAAGCTTTCTTT

clone_size: NA
j_call: TRBJ2-5
v_call: TRBV28
d_call: NA
cdr3_aa: CASSALGSGLGFGTQYF
cdr3_nt: TGTGCCAGCAGTGCCTTGGGGTCAGGACTCGGTTTCGGGACCCAGTACTTC